This T cell receptor (beta chain) was sequenced in a study of human T cells and chemical hapten exposure. Study as a whole: Patients got weekly scalp diphenylcyclopropenone doses over the approximately 24-week study. Patch tests put 0.01% DPC on the upper back, and the results were checked at 6 days.

Each CDR3 protein is one row after TCRdb ran MiXCR on the RACE reads. The table includes approximately 80,000 distinct CDR3 sequences, around 13% detected once. Time point here: pre-sensitization, week 0. Stated treatment: therapeutic diphenylcyclopropenone sensitization with weekly scalp DPC. Sequencing started from total RNA isolated from unfractionated whole blood. Trimming took off 6 bases at V and 7 bases at J, with 28 bases between the two ends. The CDR3 runs 19 residues. Germline V lookup: CDR1 KGHSH, CDR2 LQKENI. Whole-study findings and limits: Once DPC sensitization occurred, TCRs above 1 in 1000 frequency showed no change.

The sample holds many counts of this clonotype. Its cognate antigen is unknown. V gene TRBV18 combines with J gene TRBJ1-6, with D possibly TRBD1 on 6 matching bases. This sample comprised whole blood, obtained in connection with sensitization to the hapten diphenylcyclopropenone (DPC). The sequence came from a woman in her fifties or sixties with alopecia areata. Some clones in this sample may be carry-over from other donors' samples. The CDR3 is CASSSQGIFDMSSNSPLHF. CDR3 nucleotides: TGTGCCAGCTCTTCACAGGGAATATTCGACATGTCCTCAAATTCACCCCTCCACTTT.